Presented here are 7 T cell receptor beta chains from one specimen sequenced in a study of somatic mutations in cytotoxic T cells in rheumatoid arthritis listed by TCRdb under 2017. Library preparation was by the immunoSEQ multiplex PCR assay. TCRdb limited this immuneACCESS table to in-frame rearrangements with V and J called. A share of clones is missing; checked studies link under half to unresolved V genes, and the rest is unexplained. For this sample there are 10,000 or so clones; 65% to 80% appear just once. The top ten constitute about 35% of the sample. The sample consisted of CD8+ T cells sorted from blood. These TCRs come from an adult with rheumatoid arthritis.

CDR3 in amino acids: CASSLGGSYNEQFF. The CDR3 nucleotides are TGCGCCAGCAGTTTAGGAGGCTCCTACAATGAGCAGTTCTTC. The chain is built from TRBV5-1 and TRBJ2-1; possibly TRBD2 for D (5 bases). Germline V gives CDR1 SGHRS, CDR2 YFSETQ. V lost 5 bases, J lost 0 bases, and 9 bases lay in between. There are 14 residues in the CDR3.

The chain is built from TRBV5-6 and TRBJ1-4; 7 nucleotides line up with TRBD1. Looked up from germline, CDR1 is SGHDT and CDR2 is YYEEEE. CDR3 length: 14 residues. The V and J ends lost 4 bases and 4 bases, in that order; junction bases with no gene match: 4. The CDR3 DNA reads TGTGCCAGCAGCCTCGACAGGGATAATGAAAAACTGTTTTTT. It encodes CASSLDRDNEKLFF.

The CDR3 protein is CASSFGFQGRETQYF. CDR3 in DNA: TGTGCCAGCAGCTTCGGCTTCCAGGGGCGAGAGACCCAGTACTTC. V and J are TRBV11-2 and TRBJ2-5, with TRBD1 as a possible D gene (6 bases). V gave up 3 bases and J gave up 4 bases, with 15 bases separating them. The V gene's germline CDR1 is SGHAT and CDR2 FQNNGV. The CDR3 loop spans 15 amino acids.

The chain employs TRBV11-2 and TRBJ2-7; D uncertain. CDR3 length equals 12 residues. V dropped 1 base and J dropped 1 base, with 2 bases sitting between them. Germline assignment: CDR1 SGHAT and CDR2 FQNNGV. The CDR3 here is CASSLVSYEQYF. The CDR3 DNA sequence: TGTGCCAGCAGCTTAGTTTCCTACGAGCAGTACTTC. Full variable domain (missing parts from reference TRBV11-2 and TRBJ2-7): EAGVAQSPRYKIIEKRQSVAFWCNPISGHATLYWYQQILGQGPKLLIQFQNNGVVDDSQLPKDRFSAERLKGVDSTLKIQPAKLEDSAVYLCASSLVSYEQYFGPGTRLTVT.

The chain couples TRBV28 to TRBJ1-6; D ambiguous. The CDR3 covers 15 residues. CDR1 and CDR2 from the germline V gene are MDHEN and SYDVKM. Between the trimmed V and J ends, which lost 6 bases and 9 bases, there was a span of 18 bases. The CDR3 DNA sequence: TGTGCCAGCAGGCTCGGACTGTCGGCTACTTCACCCCTCCACTTT. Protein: CASRLGLSATSPLHF.

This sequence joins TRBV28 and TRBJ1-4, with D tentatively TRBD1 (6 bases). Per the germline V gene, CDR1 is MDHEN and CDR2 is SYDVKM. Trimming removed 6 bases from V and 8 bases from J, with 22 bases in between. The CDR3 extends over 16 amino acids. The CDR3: CASSQTSTGRREKLFF. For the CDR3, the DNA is TGTGCCAGCAGCCAAACGTCGACAGGACGAAGGGAAAAACTGTTTTTT.

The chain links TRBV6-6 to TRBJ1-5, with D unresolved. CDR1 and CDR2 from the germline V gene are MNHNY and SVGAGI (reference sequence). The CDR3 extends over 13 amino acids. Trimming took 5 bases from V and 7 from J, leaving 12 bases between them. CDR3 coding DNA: TGTGCCAGCAGTCACGCCAATCACCAGCCCCAGCATTTT. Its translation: CASSHANHQPQHF.